This is a list of T cell receptor beta chains from one sample in a study of response to subunit inactivated influenza vaccine. One entry per CDR3 protein results from TCRdb running MiXCR on the RT-PCR reads. The sample has 700,000 to 800,000 distinct CDR3 sequences, less than 20% seen once. The material sequenced was PBMCs from blood, taken 4 to 6 days after vaccination. The source is a man aged 50-59 years who received an inactivated influenza vaccine. CDR3s include the opening cysteine and the closing phenylalanine or tryptophan. D genes are given only for firm matches. Clone size is stated in some rows and not others, as once, few, many or a class when expanded.

J: TRBJ2-2; D: .; size: .; V: TRBV4-2; CDR3: CASSQAGDSGGELFF; DNA: TGTGCCAGCAGCCAAGCGGGAGATAGCGGCGGGGAGCTGTTTTTT
J: TRBJ2-7; D: .; size: .; V: TRBV25-1; CDR3: CASSESFAGRGEQYF; DNA: TGTGCCAGCAGTGAATCTTTTGCGGGGCGCGGCGAGCAGTACTTC
J: TRBJ1-4; D: .; size: .; V: TRBV12-3/TRBV12-4; CDR3: CASSLQTTNEKLFF; DNA: TGTGCCAGCAGTTTACAGACAACTAATGAAAAACTGTTTTTT
J: TRBJ2-3; D: .; size: many; V: TRBV20-1; CDR3: CSAIGQAGTDTQYF; DNA: TGCAGTGCTATTGGTCAAGCCGGCACAGATACGCAGTATTTT
J: TRBJ1-2; D: .; size: .; V: TRBV4-3; CDR3: CASSQDRGAGYTF; DNA: TGCGCCAGCAGCCAAGATCGGGGGGCTGGCTACACCTTC
J: TRBJ2-7; D: TRBD2; size: .; V: TRBV11-2; CDR3: CASSQPGLAGGSLYEQYF; DNA: TGTGCCAGCAGCCAACCAGGACTAGCGGGGGGGTCTTTGTACGAGCAGTACTTC
J: TRBJ2-1; D: TRBD2; size: .; V: TRBV20-1; CDR3: CSARDGQGVLLAGVNEQFF; DNA: TGCAGTGCTAGGGATGGTCAGGGGGTTTTACTAGCGGGAGTTAATGAGCAGTTCTTC
J: TRBJ2-5; D: TRBD2; size: once; V: TRBV7-8; CDR3: CASSVSGGRVETQYF; DNA: TGTGCCAGCAGCGTTAGCGGGGGGAGGGTAGAGACCCAGTACTTC
J: TRBJ2-7; D: .; size: few; V: TRBV29-1; CDR3: CSVEGRDRTDEQYF; DNA: TGCAGCGTTGAAGGTCGGGACCGGACGGACGAGCAGTACTTC
J: TRBJ1-2; D: TRBD1; size: few; V: TRBV11-2; CDR3: CASSLGGDSYGYTF; DNA: TGTGCCAGCAGCTTAGGAGGGGACAGTTATGGCTACACCTTC
J: TRBJ2-7; D: TRBD1; size: .; V: TRBV4-2; CDR3: CASSRKGQGTDEQYF; DNA: TGTGCCAGCAGCCGTAAGGGACAGGGGACGGACGAGCAGTACTTC
J: TRBJ1-2; D: TRBD1; size: many; V: TRBV29-1; CDR3: CSVEDVFQGEDGYTF; DNA: TGCAGCGTTGAAGATGTTTTTCAGGGGGAAGATGGCTACACCTTC
J: TRBJ2-7; D: TRBD2; size: .; V: TRBV10-3; CDR3: CAISESGGLDEQYF; DNA: TGTGCCATCAGTGAGTCGGGAGGGTTGGACGAGCAGTACTTC
J: TRBJ2-1; D: TRBD2; size: few; V: TRBV7-2; CDR3: CASSLASGRLYNEQFF; DNA: TGTGCCAGCAGCTTAGCATCCGGGAGGCTCTACAATGAGCAGTTCTTC
J: TRBJ2-7; D: TRBD2; size: many; V: TRBV20-1; CDR3: CSALNRLAGKHEQYF; DNA: TGCAGTGCTCTCAACCGACTAGCGGGGAAACACGAGCAGTACTTC
J: TRBJ2-3; D: .; size: few; V: TRBV6-2/TRBV6-3; CDR3: CASRAAGTDTQYF; DNA: TGTGCCAGCAGAGCGGCGGGGACAGATACGCAGTATTTT
J: TRBJ1-4; D: .; size: few; V: TRBV6-2/TRBV6-3; CDR3: CASSRRSGGEKLFF; DNA: TGTGCCAGCAGCCGTCGGTCGGGGGGTGAAAAACTGTTTTTT
J: TRBJ2-2; D: .; size: few; V: TRBV5-1; CDR3: CASSSGRPNTGELFF; DNA: TGCGCCAGCAGCTCGGGACGGCCGAACACCGGGGAGCTGTTTTTT
J: TRBJ2-7; D: TRBD2; size: once; V: TRBV7-8; CDR3: CASSLLTSGSSYEQYF; DNA: TGTGCCAGCAGCTTACTTACTAGCGGTAGCTCCTACGAGCAGTACTTC
J: TRBJ2-5; D: TRBD2; size: many; V: TRBV12-3/TRBV12-4; CDR3: CASSFRGGQETQYF; DNA: TGTGCCAGCAGTTTCCGGGGGGGGCAAGAGACCCAGTACTTC
J: TRBJ2-7; D: TRBD1; size: few; V: TRBV5-1; CDR3: CASMTGTASYEQYF; DNA: TGCGCCAGCATGACCGGGACAGCCTCCTACGAGCAGTACTTC
J: TRBJ2-7; D: .; size: few; V: TRBV20-1; CDR3: CSARDRGTISYEQYF; DNA: TGCAGTGCTAGAGATAGGGGGACTATCTCCTACGAGCAGTACTTC
J: TRBJ2-2; D: TRBD2; size: .; V: TRBV12-3/TRBV12-4; CDR3: CASSKGLAGTGELFF; DNA: TGTGCCAGCAGCAAGGGACTAGCAGGCACCGGGGAGCTGTTTTTT
J: TRBJ2-7; D: TRBD2; size: few; V: TRBV20-1; CDR3: CSARPGTSGGHEQYF; DNA: TGCAGTGCTAGACCTGGGACTAGCGGGGGCCACGAGCAGTACTTC
J: TRBJ2-1; D: .; size: many; V: TRBV27; CDR3: CASSWGGGSNNEQFF; DNA: TGTGCCAGCAGCTGGGGTGGGGGTTCGAACAATGAGCAGTTCTTC
J: TRBJ1-2; D: TRBD1; size: .; V: TRBV7-2; CDR3: CASSPMSQGATGYTF; DNA: TGTGCCAGCAGCCCAATGTCCCAGGGGGCGACGGGCTACACCTTC
J: TRBJ1-2; D: TRBD1; size: few; V: TRBV15; CDR3: CATSRGLDRDYYGYTF; DNA: TGTGCCACCAGCAGAGGCCTCGACAGGGACTACTATGGCTACACCTTC
J: TRBJ1-2; D: .; size: .; V: TRBV28; CDR3: CASSFDGSYGYTF; DNA: TGTGCCAGCAGTTTTGACGGGAGCTATGGCTACACCTTC
J: TRBJ2-7; D: TRBD2; size: few; V: TRBV20-1; CDR3: CSARFGGVGYEQYF; DNA: TGCAGTGCCCGGTTTGGGGGGGTCGGCTACGAGCAGTACTTC